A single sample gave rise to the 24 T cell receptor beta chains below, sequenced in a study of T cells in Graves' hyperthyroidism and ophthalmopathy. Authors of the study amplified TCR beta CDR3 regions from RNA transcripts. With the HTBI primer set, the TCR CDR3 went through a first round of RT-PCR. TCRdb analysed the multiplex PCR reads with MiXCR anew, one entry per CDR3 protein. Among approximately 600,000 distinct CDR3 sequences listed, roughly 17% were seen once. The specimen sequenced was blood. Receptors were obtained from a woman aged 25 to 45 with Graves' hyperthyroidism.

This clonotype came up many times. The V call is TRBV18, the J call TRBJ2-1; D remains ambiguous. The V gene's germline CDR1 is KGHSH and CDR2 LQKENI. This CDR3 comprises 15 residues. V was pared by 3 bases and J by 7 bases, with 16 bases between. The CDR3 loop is CASSPLHQRPNEQFF. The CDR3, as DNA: TGTGCCAGCTCACCTCTACACCAACGCCCAAATGAGCAGTTCTTC.

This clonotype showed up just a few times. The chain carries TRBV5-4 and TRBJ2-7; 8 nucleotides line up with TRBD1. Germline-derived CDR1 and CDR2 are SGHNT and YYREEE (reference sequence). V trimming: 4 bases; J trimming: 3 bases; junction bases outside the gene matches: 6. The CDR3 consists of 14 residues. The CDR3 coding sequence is TGTGCCAGCAGCCCCCGGACAGGGCGCTACGAGCAGTACTTC. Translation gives CASSPRTGRYEQYF.

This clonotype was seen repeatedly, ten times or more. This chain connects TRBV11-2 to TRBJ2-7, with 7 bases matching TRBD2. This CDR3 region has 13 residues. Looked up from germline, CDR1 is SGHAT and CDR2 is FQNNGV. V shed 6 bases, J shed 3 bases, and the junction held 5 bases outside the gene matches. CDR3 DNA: TGTGCCAGCAGTCGGGACTATCGCTACGAGCAGTACTTC. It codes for CASSRDYRYEQYF.

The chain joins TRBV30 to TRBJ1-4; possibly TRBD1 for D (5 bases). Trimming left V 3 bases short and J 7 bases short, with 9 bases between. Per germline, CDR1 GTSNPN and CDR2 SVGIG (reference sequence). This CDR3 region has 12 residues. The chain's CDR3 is CAWRGGGEKLFF. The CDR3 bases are TGTGCCTGGAGGGGGGGGGGTGAAAAACTGTTTTTT.

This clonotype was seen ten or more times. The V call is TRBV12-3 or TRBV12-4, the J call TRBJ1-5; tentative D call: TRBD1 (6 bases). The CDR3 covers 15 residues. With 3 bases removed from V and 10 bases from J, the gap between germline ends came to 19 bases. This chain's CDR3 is CASSLGNRDISPQHF. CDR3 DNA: TGTGCCAGCAGTTTGGGGAACAGGGACATCAGCCCCCAGCATTTT.

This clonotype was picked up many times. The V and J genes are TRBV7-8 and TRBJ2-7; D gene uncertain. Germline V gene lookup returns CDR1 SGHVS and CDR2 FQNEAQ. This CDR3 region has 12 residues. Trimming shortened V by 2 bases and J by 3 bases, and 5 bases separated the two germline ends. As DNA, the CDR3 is TGTGCCAGCAGCTTAAACGGCTACGAGCAGTACTTC. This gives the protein CASSLNGYEQYF. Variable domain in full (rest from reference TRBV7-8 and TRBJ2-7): GAGVSQSPRYKVAKRGQDVALRCDPISGHVSLFWYQQALGQGPEFLTYFQNEAQLDKSGLPSDRFFAERPEGSVSTLKIQRTQQEDSAVYLCASSLNGYEQYFGPGTRLTVT.

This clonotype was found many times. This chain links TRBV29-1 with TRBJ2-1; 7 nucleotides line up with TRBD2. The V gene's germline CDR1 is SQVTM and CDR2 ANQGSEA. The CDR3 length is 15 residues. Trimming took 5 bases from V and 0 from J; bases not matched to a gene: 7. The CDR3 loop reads CSVFSSGSSYNEQFF. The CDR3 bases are TGCAGCGTTTTTTCTAGCGGCAGCTCCTACAATGAGCAGTTCTTC.

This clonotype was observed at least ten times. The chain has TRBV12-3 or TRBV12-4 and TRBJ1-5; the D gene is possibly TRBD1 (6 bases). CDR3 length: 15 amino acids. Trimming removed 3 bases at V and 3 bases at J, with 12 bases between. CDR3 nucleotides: TGTGCCAGCAGTTTCGCAGGGGCCACCAATCAGCCCCAGCATTTT. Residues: CASSFAGATNQPQHF.

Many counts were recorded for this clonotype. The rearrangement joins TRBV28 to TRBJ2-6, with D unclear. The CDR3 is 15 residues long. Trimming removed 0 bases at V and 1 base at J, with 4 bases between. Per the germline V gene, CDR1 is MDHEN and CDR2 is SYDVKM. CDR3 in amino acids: CASSLWGSGANVLTF. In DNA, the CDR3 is TGTGCCAGCAGTTTATGGGGGTCTGGGGCCAACGTCCTGACTTTC.

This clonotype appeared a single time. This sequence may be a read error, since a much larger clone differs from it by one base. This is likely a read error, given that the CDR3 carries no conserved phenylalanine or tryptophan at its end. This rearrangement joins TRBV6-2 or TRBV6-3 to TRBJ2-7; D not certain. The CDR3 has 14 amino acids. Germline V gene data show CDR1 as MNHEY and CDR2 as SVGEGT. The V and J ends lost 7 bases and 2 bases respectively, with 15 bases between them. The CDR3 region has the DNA TGTGCCAGCATTCCCCAACCGGTTCCCTACGAGCAGTACTCC. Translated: CASIPQPVPYEQYS.

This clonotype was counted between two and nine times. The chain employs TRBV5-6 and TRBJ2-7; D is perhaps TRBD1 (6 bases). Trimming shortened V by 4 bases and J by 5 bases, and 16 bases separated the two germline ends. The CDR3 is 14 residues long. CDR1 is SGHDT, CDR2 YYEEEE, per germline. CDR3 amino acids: CASSPRQVWNEQYF. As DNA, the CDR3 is TGTGCCAGCAGCCCAAGACAGGTCTGGAACGAGCAGTACTTC. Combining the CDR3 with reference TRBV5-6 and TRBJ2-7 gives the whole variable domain DAGVTQSPTHLIKTRGQQVTLRCSPKSGHDTVSWYQQALGQGPQFIFQYYEEEERQRGNFPDRFSGHQFPNYSSELNVNALLLGDSALYLCASSPRQVWNEQYFGPGTRLTVT.

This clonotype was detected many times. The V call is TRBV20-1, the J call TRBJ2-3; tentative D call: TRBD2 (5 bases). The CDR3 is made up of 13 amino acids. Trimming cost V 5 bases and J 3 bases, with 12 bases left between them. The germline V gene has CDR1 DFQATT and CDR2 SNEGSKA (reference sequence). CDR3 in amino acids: CSAPLRGTDTQYF. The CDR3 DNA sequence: TGCAGTGCTCCCCTTCGGGGTACAGATACGCAGTATTTT.

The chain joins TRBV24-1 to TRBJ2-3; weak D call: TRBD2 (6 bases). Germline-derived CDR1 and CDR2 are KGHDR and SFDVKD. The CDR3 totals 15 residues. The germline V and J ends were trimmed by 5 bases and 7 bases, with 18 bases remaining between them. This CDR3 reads CATSGRGELAYTQYF. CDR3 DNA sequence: TGTGCCACCAGTGGCCGGGGAGAACTAGCATATACGCAGTATTTT.

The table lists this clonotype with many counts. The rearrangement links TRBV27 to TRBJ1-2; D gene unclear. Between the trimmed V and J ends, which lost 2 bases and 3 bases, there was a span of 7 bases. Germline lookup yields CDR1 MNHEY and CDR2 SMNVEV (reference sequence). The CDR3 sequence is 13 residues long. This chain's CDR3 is CASSLGRYYGYTF. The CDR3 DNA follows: TGTGCCAGCAGTTTAGGACGGTACTATGGCTACACCTTC.

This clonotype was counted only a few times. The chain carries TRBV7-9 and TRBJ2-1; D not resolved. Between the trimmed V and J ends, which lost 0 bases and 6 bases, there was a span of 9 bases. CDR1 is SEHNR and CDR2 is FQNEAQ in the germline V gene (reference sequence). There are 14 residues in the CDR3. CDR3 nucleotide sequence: TGTGCCAGCAGCTTAGCGCTGGGCCCCAATGAGCAGTTCTTC. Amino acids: CASSLALGPNEQFF.

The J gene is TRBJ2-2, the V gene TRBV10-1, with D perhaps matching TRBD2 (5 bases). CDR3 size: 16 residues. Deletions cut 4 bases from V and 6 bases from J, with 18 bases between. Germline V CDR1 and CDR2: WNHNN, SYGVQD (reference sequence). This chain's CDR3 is CASSVRPPEEAGELFF. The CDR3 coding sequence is TGCGCCAGCAGTGTGCGACCCCCGGAGGAGGCCGGGGAGCTGTTTTTT.

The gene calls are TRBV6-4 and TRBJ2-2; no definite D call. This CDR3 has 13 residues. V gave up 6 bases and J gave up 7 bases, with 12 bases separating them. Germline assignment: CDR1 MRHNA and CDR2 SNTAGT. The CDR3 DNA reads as TGTGCCAGCAGGTCGGCTCTCTACGGGGAGCTGTTTTTT. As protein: CASRSALYGELFF.

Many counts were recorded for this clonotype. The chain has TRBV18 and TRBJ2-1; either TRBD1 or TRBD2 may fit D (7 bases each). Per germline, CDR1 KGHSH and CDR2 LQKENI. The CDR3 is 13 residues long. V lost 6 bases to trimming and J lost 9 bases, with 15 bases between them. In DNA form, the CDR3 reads TGTGCCAGCTCCGCAGGGGGGGGCGTTGAGCAGTTCTTC. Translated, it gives CASSAGGGVEQFF.

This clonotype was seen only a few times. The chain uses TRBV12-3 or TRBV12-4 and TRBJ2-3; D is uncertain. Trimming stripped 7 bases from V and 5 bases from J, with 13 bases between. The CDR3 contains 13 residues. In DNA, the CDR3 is TGTGCCAGCATCCTAGGAGAGAGAGATACGCAGTATTTT. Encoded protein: CASILGERDTQYF.

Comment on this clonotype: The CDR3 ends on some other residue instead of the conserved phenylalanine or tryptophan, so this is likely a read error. CDR3 sequence: CASSKIQGATEAFL. DNA of the CDR3: TGTGCCAGCAGTAAAATACAGGGGGCAACTGAAGCTTTCCTT. The gene calls are TRBV6-1 and TRBJ1-1; 9 bases fit TRBD1. The germline V gene has CDR1 MNHNS and CDR2 SASEGT. This CDR3 has 14 residues. The trim removed 5 bases at V and 5 bases at J, leaving 6 bases unmatched.

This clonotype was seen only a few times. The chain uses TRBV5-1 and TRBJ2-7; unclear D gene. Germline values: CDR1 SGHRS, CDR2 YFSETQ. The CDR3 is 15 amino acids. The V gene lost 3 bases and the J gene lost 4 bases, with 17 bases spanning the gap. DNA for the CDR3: TGCGCCAGCAGCTGGTCTTTCGGACCTATATACGAGCAGTACTTC. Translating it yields CASSWSFGPIYEQYF.

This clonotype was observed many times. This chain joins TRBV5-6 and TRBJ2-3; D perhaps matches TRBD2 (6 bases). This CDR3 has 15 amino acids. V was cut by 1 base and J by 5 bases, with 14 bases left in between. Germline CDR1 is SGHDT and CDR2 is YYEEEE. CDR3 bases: TGTGCCAGCAGCTTGTCCAGCGGGTACCGAGATACGCAGTATTTT. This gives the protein CASSLSSGYRDTQYF.

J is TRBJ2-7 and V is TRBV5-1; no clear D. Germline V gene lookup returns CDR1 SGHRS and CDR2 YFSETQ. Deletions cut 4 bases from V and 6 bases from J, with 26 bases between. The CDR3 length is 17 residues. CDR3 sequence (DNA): TGCGCCAGCAGCCGCCAGACCGCCCGCGGATGGACGGGCGAGCAGTACTTC. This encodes CASSRQTARGWTGEQYF.

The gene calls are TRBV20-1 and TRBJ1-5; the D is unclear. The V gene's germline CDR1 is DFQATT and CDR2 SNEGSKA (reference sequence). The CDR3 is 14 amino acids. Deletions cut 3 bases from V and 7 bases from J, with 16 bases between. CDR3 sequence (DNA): TGCAGTGCTAGTTATCACGGGAGGCGACAGCCCCAGCATTTT. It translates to CSASYHGRRQPQHF.